Here is one T cell receptor beta chain with its context. V was pared by 0 bases and J by 1 base, with 11 bases between. The germline CDR1 and CDR2 sequences are SGHDT and YYEEEE. This CDR3 comprises 16 residues. The sample is drawn from a study of T cells in Graves' hyperthyroidism and ophthalmopathy. Amplification of TCR beta CDR3 regions was performed using RNA transcripts as template. Using the HTBI primer set, a first-round RT-PCR was run on the TCR CDR3. TCRdb recomputed calls from the multiplex PCR reads with MiXCR, one row per CDR3 protein. The data show under 350,000 distinct CDR3 sequences, around 20% seen once.

The sequencing sample was made of blood. V and J are TRBV5-6 and TRBJ2-4, with no clear D. The sequence was obtained from a woman aged 50 to 60 with Graves' hyperthyroidism. This CDR3 reads CASSLAVGSAKNIQYF. The CDR3 region has the DNA TGTGCCAGCAGCTTGGCGGTGGGATCGGCCAAAAACATTCAGTACTTC. Full variable domain (remainder filled in from reference TRBV5-6 and TRBJ2-4): DAGVTQSPTHLIKTRGQQVTLRCSPKSGHDTVSWYQQALGQGPQFIFQYYEEEERQRGNFPDRFSGHQFPNYSSELNVNALLLGDSALYLCASSLAVGSAKNIQYFGAGTRLSVL.